The source of this T cell receptor (beta chain) is a study of T cells after yellow fever vaccination. Study-level points and caveats: Sorted repertoires could include abundant contaminating clonotypes from bulk cells. Post-booster samples contained most primary-vaccination clones (about 95% CD4, almost 90% CD8).

A 5'RACE template-switching step, the method used to make TCR cDNA, added a universal primer site and UMIs. TCRdb re-called the 5' RACE reads through MiXCR, storing one row per CDR3 protein. The data show hundreds of thousands of distinct CDR3 sequences, roughly 12% seen once. The CDR3 contains 12 residues. Trimming removed 3 bases from V and 6 bases from J, with 8 bases in between. Germline CDR1 and CDR2: MGHDK and SYGVNS. On this clonotype itself: Antigen: not known.

The sample in question was PBMCs, obtained on the day of the yellow fever booster vaccination. This chain joins TRBV25-1 and TRBJ1-2; D is undetermined. This TCR was sampled from a young man who received the YFV17D yellow fever vaccine. CDR3 coding DNA: TGTGCCAGCAGTGACAGAAACGATGGCTACACCTTC. It specifies CASSDRNDGYTF.